The clone carrying this TCR beta chain was counted many times. Its antigen is not known. This record comes from a study of breast tumors, draining lymph nodes, adjacent tissues. Study-level results: Luminal-like breast cancer showed significantly higher tumor–nontumor repertoire similarity than basal-like. Data fit most tumor T cells coming from lymph node, expanding in tumor. Tumor TCR diversity was below lymph nodes but above nontumor tissue.

TCRdb reprocessed the multiplex PCR reads with MiXCR, giving one entry per CDR3 protein. The sample yields some 150,000 distinct CDR3 sequences, around 24% seen once. Breast cancer patients provided tissue from their axillary draining lymph nodes. The receptor comes from a female donor with breast cancer. Some clones in this sample may be carry-over from other donors' samples. Material: axillary lymph node tissue.

CDR3 in DNA: TGTGCCAGCAGTCCAGGATACGGGGGGAATGAAAAACTGTTTTTT. Amino acids: CASSPGYGGNEKLFF. The chain uses TRBV28 and TRBJ1-4; the D gene is possibly TRBD1 (5 bases). The CDR3 loop spans 15 amino acids. V was clipped by 5 bases and J by 5 bases, with 15 bases between them. Germline loops: CDR1 MDHEN, CDR2 SYDVKM.